This T cell receptor (beta chain) originates from a study of T cells in Graves' hyperthyroidism and ophthalmopathy. Study summary: Pretreatment peripheral blood was obtained at initial diagnosis.

The study based diagnoses on clinical symptoms, serum thyroxine and TRAb, thyroid ultrasound and orbital computed tomography. Authors of the study amplified TCR beta CDR3 regions from RNA transcripts. The HTBI primer set served for first-round RT-PCR of the TCR CDR3. TCRdb recomputed calls from the multiplex PCR reads with MiXCR, one row per CDR3 protein. The repertoire holds fewer than 700,000 distinct CDR3 sequences, with 17% as singletons. Findings and caveats of the study: Most thyroid clonotypes expanded above 0.001 appeared in blood too. Separating ophthalmopathy from stable hyperthyroidism was achieved by a 13 V-J model.

V was pared by 4 bases and J by 0 bases, with 12 bases between. The CDR3 totals 15 residues. CDR1 SEHNR and CDR2 FQNEAQ come from the germline V gene (reference sequence). Ten or more counts support this clonotype. As yet, its antigen is unknown. The gene calls are TRBV7-9 and TRBJ1-2; tentative D call: TRBD1 (5 bases). The material sequenced was blood. The sequence derives from a woman younger than 30 with Graves' ophthalmopathy. CDR3 amino acids: CASSWGRIANYGYTF. For the CDR3, the DNA is TGTGCCAGCAGCTGGGGACGGATAGCTAACTATGGCTACACCTTC.